The source of this TCR beta chain is a study of OX40 agonist ivuxolimab in advanced cancers. Sequencing used immunoSEQ multiplex PCR; TCRdb keeps in-frame clones, though not all of them. The sample lists 65,000 to 80,000 clones; around 92% were seen once. V was shortened by 1 base and J by 1 base, with 11 bases between the two germline ends. The CDR3 consists of 15 residues. The germline V gene has CDR1 SGHTS and CDR2 YDEGEE. The TCR sequence derives from an adult with an advanced solid tumor such as melanoma, head and neck, liver or kidney cancer. The J gene is TRBJ1-1, the V gene TRBV5-8; D ambiguous. The source material was CD4+ or CD8+ T cells sorted from blood, sampled in a trial of the OX40 agonist ivuxolimab. The CDR3 coding sequence is TGTGCCAGCAGCTTGCGGTCTCCGCAGAACACTGAAGCTTTCTTT. Translating it yields CASSLRSPQNTEAFF. Supplemented by reference TRBV5-8 and TRBJ1-1, the full variable domain reads EAGVTQSPTHLIKTRGQQATLRCSPISGHTSVYWYQQALGLGLQFLLWYDEGEERNRGNFPPRFSGRQFPNYSSELNVNALELEDSALYLCASSLRSPQNTEAFFGQGTRLTVV.